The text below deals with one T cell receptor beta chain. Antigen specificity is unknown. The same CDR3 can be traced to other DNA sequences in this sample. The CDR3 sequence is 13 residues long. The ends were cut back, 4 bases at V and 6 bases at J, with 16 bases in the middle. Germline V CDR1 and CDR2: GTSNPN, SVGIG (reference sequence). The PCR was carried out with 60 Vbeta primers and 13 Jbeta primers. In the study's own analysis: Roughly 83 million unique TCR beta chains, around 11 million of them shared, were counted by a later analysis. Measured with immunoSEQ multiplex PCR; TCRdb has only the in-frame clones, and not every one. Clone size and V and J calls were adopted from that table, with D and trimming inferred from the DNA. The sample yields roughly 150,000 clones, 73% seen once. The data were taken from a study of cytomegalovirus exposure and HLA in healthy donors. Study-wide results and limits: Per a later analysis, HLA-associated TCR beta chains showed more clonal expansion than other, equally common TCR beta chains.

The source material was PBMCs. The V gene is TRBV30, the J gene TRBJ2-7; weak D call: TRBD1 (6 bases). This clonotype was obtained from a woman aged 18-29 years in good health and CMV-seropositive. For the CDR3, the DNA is TGTGCCTGGACATCAGGGGTTCGCTTCGAGCAGTACTTC. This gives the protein CAWTSGVRFEQYF.